These T cell receptor beta chains were read from a single sample in a study of blood T cell repertoires in COVID-19. Only in-frame clones appear in the TCRdb table, and some are missing; sequencing was by immunoSEQ multiplex PCR. The table has 350,000 to 400,000 clones, roughly nine tenths seen once. Sequences were obtained from PBMCs or T cells enriched from blood (not recorded which). The origin of the receptors is a woman younger than 45 who had recovered from COVID-19. The CDR3 runs from the conserved cysteine through the conserved F or W. The D gene is left open where the match is weak. The size field is filled for only some rows; it gives once, few, many or a size class.

>TRBD2|TRBJ2-1|.|TRBV7-9
CASSPRAGVSYNEQFF
TGTGCCAGCAGCCCAAGAGCGGGAGTCTCCTACAATGAGCAGTTCTTC
>.|TRBJ2-1|.|TRBV7-9
CASSFGNEQFF
TGTGCCAGCAGCTTCGGGAATGAGCAGTTCTTC
>.|TRBJ1-1|.|TRBV29-1
CSVRSGGRGTEAFF
TGCAGCGTCCGGTCTGGGGGCAGGGGCACTGAAGCTTTCTTT
>TRBD1|TRBJ2-1|.|TRBV6-5
CASSRQGVGEQFF
TGTGCCAGCAGCCGACAGGGGGTTGGTGAGCAGTTCTTC
>.|TRBJ2-3|.|TRBV11-3
CASSSSGRDTQYF
TGTGCCAGCAGCTCTTCGGGAAGAGATACGCAGTATTTT
>.|TRBJ2-1|once|TRBV3-1/TRBV3-2
CASSQGRGGSYNEQFF
TGTGCCAGCAGCCAGGGTAGGGGGGGGAGCTACAATGAGCAGTTCTTC
>TRBD2|TRBJ2-2|.|TRBV29-1
CSVGGMGLAHTGELFF
TGCAGCGTTGGAGGGATGGGACTAGCCCACACCGGGGAGCTGTTTTTT
>.|TRBJ2-7|.|TRBV14
CASSRDLHYEQYF
TGTGCCAGCAGTCGGGACTTACACTACGAGCAGTACTTC
>.|TRBJ2-1|.|TRBV29-1
CSVDSADNEQFF
TGCAGCGTTGATAGTGCGGACAATGAGCAGTTCTTC
>TRBD1|TRBJ1-4|.|TRBV18
CASSPNRDRGRDSEKLFF
TGTGCCAGCTCACCGAACCGGGACAGGGGTCGAGATTCTGAAAAACTGTTTTTT
>.|TRBJ1-2|.|TRBV7-2
CASTKGRSGGYTF
TGTGCCAGCACTAAAGGACGATCGGGGGGCTACACCTTC
>.|TRBJ2-3|.|TRBV12-1
CASSLLTSGSTDTQYF
TGTGCCAGCAGCTTGTTGACTAGCGGTAGCACAGATACGCAGTATTTT
>.|TRBJ2-1|.|TRBV28
CASSLSVALSYNEQFF
TGTGCCAGCAGTTTATCGGTAGCGCTTTCCTACAATGAGCAGTTCTTC
>.|TRBJ1-6|.|TRBV4-1
CASSQDRTNSPLHF
TGCGCCAGCAGCCAAGACAGAACTAATTCACCCCTCCACTTT
>.|TRBJ2-3|.|TRBV5-8
CASGGTPTPQYF
TGTGCCAGCGGAGGGACCCCCACCCCGCAGTATTTT
>.|TRBJ1-2|few|TRBV15
CATSREGAISYGYTF
TGTGCCACCAGCAGAGAGGGGGCTATCTCCTATGGCTACACCTTC
>TRBD2|TRBJ2-7|.|TRBV10-3
CAISQLGGRGSYEQYF
TGTGCCATCAGTCAATTAGGCGGGAGGGGGTCCTACGAGCAGTACTTC
>TRBD2|TRBJ2-7|.|TRBV6-6
CASSYGLAGYEQYF
TGTGCCAGCAGTTACGGGCTAGCGGGCTACGAGCAGTACTTC
>TRBD2|TRBJ2-1|.|TRBV9
CASSALTSGRGWLSSYNEQFF
TGTGCCAGCAGCGCCCTGACTAGCGGGAGGGGGTGGCTGAGCTCCTACAATGAGCAGTTCTTC
>.|TRBJ1-6|.|TRBV7-2
CASSSRRLTGPSPLHF
TGTGCCAGCAGCTCCCGGAGGTTGACAGGCCCATCACCCCTCCACTTT
>TRBD1|TRBJ1-6|.|TRBV11-2
CASSPGTGSGSPLHF
TGTGCCAGCAGCCCAGGGACAGGGTCGGGTTCACCCCTCCACTTT
>TRBD2|TRBJ2-3|.|TRBV7-9
CASSLPLAGGPGDTQYF
TGTGCCAGCAGCTTACCCCTAGCGGGGGGGCCGGGGGATACGCAGTATTTT
>.|TRBJ2-7|.|TRBV6-1
CASSEALLGGKYEQYF
TGTGCCAGCAGTGAAGCGCTTCTTGGCGGCAAATACGAGCAGTACTTC
>.|TRBJ1-2|.|TRBV2
CASSARDYGYTF
TGTGCCAGCAGTGCCCGGGACTATGGCTACACCTTC
>.|TRBJ2-7|.|TRBV9
CASGTSLSYEQYF
TGTGCCAGCGGGACAAGCCTCTCCTACGAGCAGTACTTC
>TRBD2|TRBJ2-3|.|TRBV3-1/TRBV3-2
CASSQEPAGGGSTDTQYF
TGTGCCAGCAGCCAAGAGCCAGCGGGAGGCGGGAGCACAGATACGCAGTATTTT
>.|TRBJ2-1|.|TRBV5-1
CASSSPTKIASDKYNEQFF
TGCGCCAGCAGCTCTCCCACAAAAATAGCTAGCGATAAATACAATGAGCAGTTCTTC
>.|TRBJ1-1|.|TRBV27
CASSFRGGTEAFF
TGTGCCAGCAGTTTTCGGGGAGGTACTGAAGCTTTCTTT
>TRBD1|TRBJ1-4|once|TRBV18
CASSPDRGNEKLFF
TGTGCCAGCTCACCGGACAGGGGGAATGAAAAACTGTTTTTT
>TRBD2|TRBJ2-1|.|TRBV24-1
CATSDIGTTTYNEQFF
TGTGCCACCAGTGATATTGGGACTACTACATACAATGAGCAGTTCTTC
>TRBD1|TRBJ2-2|few|TRBV11-3
CASSWTGSTGELFF
TGTGCCAGCAGCTGGACAGGATCCACCGGGGAGCTGTTTTTT
>TRBD2|TRBJ2-1|once|TRBV4-2
CASSPPLAGEVNEQFF
TGTGCCAGCAGCCCCCCCTTAGCGGGAGAGGTCAATGAGCAGTTCTTC
>.|TRBJ2-6|.|TRBV29-1
CSVGRTGTGANVLTF
TGCAGCGTTGGCCGGACGGGGACTGGGGCCAACGTCCTGACTTTC
>.|TRBJ2-7|.|TRBV5-8
CASSSQNTYEQYF
TGTGCCAGCAGCTCACAGAATACCTACGAGCAGTACTTC
>.|TRBJ1-5|few|TRBV12-3/TRBV12-4
CASSLTGIQPQHF
TGTGCCAGCAGCCTGACAGGAATTCAGCCCCAGCATTTT
>TRBD1|TRBJ1-3|.|TRBV19
CASRWDRSTGNTIYF
TGTGCCAGTAGATGGGACAGGAGCACTGGAAACACCATATATTTT
>TRBD2|TRBJ2-1|.|TRBV5-1
CASSELTSGGAGTYNEQFF
TGCGCCAGCAGCGAACTGACTAGCGGGGGGGCCGGAACCTACAATGAGCAGTTCTTC
>TRBD2|TRBJ2-7|.|TRBV5-1
CASSSARGGGSYEQYF
TGCGCCAGCAGCTCGGCGCGGGGGGGAGGGTCCTACGAGCAGTACTTC
>.|TRBJ2-7|few|TRBV5-6
CASSPEKGVRYEQYF
TGTGCCAGCAGCCCGGAGAAGGGGGTTCGATACGAGCAGTACTTC
>TRBD2|TRBJ2-1|.|TRBV15
CATSTDTSGLSYNEQFF
TGTGCCACCAGCACAGATACTAGCGGACTCTCCTACAATGAGCAGTTCTTC
>TRBD1|TRBJ2-7|.|TRBV10-1
CASSESQGQGAYEQYF
TGCGCCAGCAGTGAGTCTCAGGGACAGGGGGCCTACGAGCAGTACTTC
>.|TRBJ2-7|once|TRBV23-1
CASSQSPLSRTAFYEQYF
TGCGCCAGCAGTCAATCGCCTCTTTCCCGGACAGCTTTCTACGAGCAGTACTTC
>.|TRBJ1-5|.|TRBV10-1
CASSAEENYNQPQHF
TGCGCCAGCAGTGCTGAAGAAAACTACAATCAGCCCCAGCATTTT